A single T cell receptor beta chain is shown here with its context. A much larger clone sits a single nucleotide away, making a read error possible. The data were obtained in a study of tumor-infiltrating lymphocytes in primary liver carcinoma. From 500 ng of total RNA, TCR beta-specific cDNA was reverse-transcribed using a constant-region primer. Construction of TCR beta libraries relied on three successive nested multiplex PCR rounds employing slightly modified ARM-PCR. The first two PCR rounds, approximately 10 cycles each, used TRBV1-TRBV30 forward primers and a C-beta reverse primer. TCRdb processed the multiplex PCR reads anew with MiXCR; each CDR3 protein has one entry. Of roughly 180,000 distinct CDR3 sequences listed, about 60% are singletons. The CDR3 is 15 amino acids. In germline, CDR1 is SGHAT, CDR2 FQNNGV. RNA isolated from unsorted whole blood supplied the blood RNA, with germline DNA also extracted.

This TCR came from a man aged 40-49 years with primary liver carcinoma and hepatitis B virus infection. Material for sequencing was peripheral blood. This chain joins TRBV11-2 and TRBJ2-7; TRBD1 is a possible D gene (6 bases). CDR3 DNA sequence: TGTGCCAGCAGCTTAGATCCCCTACAGGGAAGCGAGCAGTGCTTC. Amino acid sequence: CASSLDPLQGSEQCF.